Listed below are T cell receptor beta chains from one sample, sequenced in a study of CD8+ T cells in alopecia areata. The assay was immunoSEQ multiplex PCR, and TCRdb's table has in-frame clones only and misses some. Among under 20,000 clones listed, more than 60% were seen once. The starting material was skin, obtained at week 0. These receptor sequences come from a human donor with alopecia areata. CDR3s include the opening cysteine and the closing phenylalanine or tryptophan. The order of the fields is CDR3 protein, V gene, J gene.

CDR3: CASSLVGGYQETQYF; V: TRBV7-2; J: TRBJ2-5
CDR3: CASSQGPAGRWETQYF; V: TRBV14; J: TRBJ2-5
CDR3: CASSPGETQYF; V: TRBV10-2; J: TRBJ2-5
CDR3: CAWDRATNEKLFF; V: TRBV30; J: TRBJ1-4
CDR3: CASRWTGELFF; V: TRBV6-6; J: TRBJ2-2
CDR3: CASSPRDRTGYTF; V: TRBV19; J: TRBJ1-2
CDR3: CASSRSTKWPQSRANVLTF; V: TRBV7-7; J: TRBJ2-6
CDR3: CASSIFRQSSGANVLTF; V: TRBV19; J: TRBJ2-6
CDR3: CASTGTGLYEQYF; V: TRBV2; J: TRBJ2-7
CDR3: CSAMLGAIGNTIYF; V: TRBV29-1; J: TRBJ1-3
CDR3: CASSLQRGRNTEAFF; V: TRBV18; J: TRBJ1-1
CDR3: CAIGRAYEQYF; V: TRBV6-6; J: TRBJ2-7
CDR3: CASSNGRIQETQYF; V: TRBV6-6; J: TRBJ2-5
CDR3: CAWSVRSQETQYF; V: TRBV30; J: TRBJ2-5
CDR3: CASTRLAVGGEQFF; V: TRBV7-2; J: TRBJ2-1
CDR3: CASSLKTSGGLNEQFF; V: TRBV10-1; J: TRBJ2-1
CDR3: CASSQEGKGNYGYTF; V: TRBV4-2; J: TRBJ1-2
CDR3: CASSQGLNTEAFF; V: TRBV6-5; J: TRBJ1-1
CDR3: CASSASLASSYNEQFF; V: TRBV5-4; J: TRBJ2-1
CDR3: CASSFRRTQYF; V: TRBV5-6; J: TRBJ2-3
CDR3: CASTPSVLGAYEQYF; V: TRBV5-1; J: TRBJ2-7
CDR3: CASSQEASPSGVYNEQFF; V: TRBV4-3; J: TRBJ2-1
CDR3: CASSSTGGTGELFF; V: TRBV7-2; J: TRBJ2-2
CDR3: CASSLEGISGGANTQYF; V: TRBV7-2; J: TRBJ2-3
CDR3: CASSCFGGGAGEQFF; V: TRBV7-2; J: TRBJ2-1
CDR3: CASSPQGPTDTQYF; V: TRBV7-9; J: TRBJ2-3
CDR3: CASSLKQGAGTNEKLFF; V: TRBV7-2; J: TRBJ1-4
CDR3: CASSQDGQGPTGELFF; V: TRBV4-3; J: TRBJ2-2
CDR3: CASSSDGTVGNTIYF; V: TRBV5-1; J: TRBJ1-3
CDR3: CASSSLGSLVQGKQETQYF; V: TRBV5-1; J: TRBJ2-5
CDR3: CASSLGSRGADTQYF; V: TRBV11-2; J: TRBJ2-3
CDR3: CASSATGTYGINYGYTF; V: TRBV18; J: TRBJ1-2
CDR3: CASSIDPGQLGSPLHF; V: TRBV19; J: TRBJ1-6
CDR3: CATSRWTGTSAGRTQYF; V: TRBV15; J: TRBJ2-3
CDR3: CSVPSGGGGNTIYF; V: TRBV29-1; J: TRBJ1-3
CDR3: CASSQGGSDEQYF; V: TRBV4-2; J: NA
CDR3: CASSPPGQGTAEQFF; V: TRBV18; J: TRBJ2-1
CDR3: CASSFSYEQYF; V: TRBV6-1; J: TRBJ2-7
CDR3: CASRGVGQGYEQYF; V: TRBV7-9; J: TRBJ2-7
CDR3: CASSVSGGNTGELFF; V: TRBV9; J: TRBJ2-2
CDR3: CASSLAASNTEAFF; V: TRBV5-1; J: TRBJ1-1
CDR3: CASSLGAQRNSPLHF; V: TRBV11-3; J: TRBJ1-6
CDR3: CASSHGGITQPQHF; V: TRBV4-1; J: TRBJ1-5
CDR3: CAISERAGGTEAFF; V: TRBV10-3; J: TRBJ1-1
CDR3: CASSLARDRGKETQYF; V: TRBV19; J: TRBJ2-5
CDR3: CASSPAYEQYF; V: TRBV7-9; J: TRBJ2-7
CDR3: CASSQVKISNQPQHF; V: TRBV4-1; J: TRBJ1-5